The present entry profiles one TCR beta chain with its context. The data were obtained in a study of shared T cell receptors in the human thymus. Germline V gene lookup returns CDR1 SQVTM and CDR2 ANQGSEA. The ends lost 3 bases at V and 7 bases at J; junction bases unmatched: 18. CDR3 length: 17 residues. Produced via immunoSEQ multiplex PCR; TCRdb's table is partial and in-frame only. The table lists hundreds of thousands of clones, around 87% of them singletons. This sample was shared with a second study, whose subject was human thymus T cells. As that report states: Thymic material originated from resections removed in the course of corrective heart surgery. Gene usage for V and J segments appeared biased in thymic and blood repertoires.

The sequenced sample consisted of thymocytes. The J gene is TRBJ2-3, the V gene TRBV29-1; TRBD2 agrees at 8 bases. This receptor was identified in a boy under two years old with a congenital heart defect. Here the CDR3 DNA reads TGCAGCGTTGACCAGCGGGAGCGGTCGGGGCGGGTCCATACGCAGTATTTT. It specifies CSVDQRERSGRVHTQYF.